Reported below is one T cell receptor beta chain. No antigen is known for it. This sample is drawn from a study of CD8+ T cells in alopecia areata. In the study overall: Treated patients were given oral tofacitinib, which was dosed at 5 to 10 mg twice daily. Notes on the study in general: Scalp sample data also include resident alphabeta T cells from normal skin.

After isolation, RNA underwent reverse transcription to generate cDNA as the sequencing template. Using immunoSEQ multiplex PCR, the repertoire was profiled, and TCRdb retains in-frame clones only, with some absent. This sample has roughly 76,000 clones; 29% occur once, and the top ten carry 14% to 15%. Treatment meaning: oral pan-JAK inhibitor, 5-10 mg twice daily. Germline values: CDR1 GTSNPN, CDR2 SVGIG (reference sequence). CDR3 length equals 13 residues. Trimming cost V 3 bases and J 0 bases, with 8 bases left between them. The clonotype comes from a human donor with alopecia areata. Here the sequenced sample was CD8+ T cells sorted from blood, taken at week 4, from a patient treated with tofacitinib. The chain combines TRBV30 with TRBJ1-1; D is possibly TRBD1 (5 bases). The CDR3: CAWRPDMNTEAFF. CDR3 nucleotides: TGTGCCTGGAGGCCGGACATGAACACTGAAGCTTTCTTT.